Each of the 7 T cell receptor beta chains below was sequenced from the same sample in a study of shared clonotypes between healthy human individuals. Positive CCR7 selection of CD45RO-negative cells yielded the naive CD8 cells, and terminally differentiated effector memory CD45RA+ cells were excluded. Generated by immunoSEQ multiplex PCR, the TCRdb table keeps only in-frame clones and is missing some. The table records some 2 million clones, about 95% of them present only once. Sequencing used naive CD8+ T cells sorted from blood. The receptor source for this set is a young man in good health.

A few counts support this clone. The sample has other DNA sequences that encode this CDR3 too. The V gene is TRBV6-5, the J gene TRBJ1-5; D is ambiguous. The V gene lost 0 bases and the J gene lost 4 bases, with 7 bases spanning the gap. The CDR3 has 14 amino acids. Per germline, CDR1 MNHEY and CDR2 SVGAGI. CDR3 amino acids: CASSYSGGNQPQHF. The CDR3 bases are TGTGCCAGCAGTTACTCAGGCGGGAATCAGCCCCAGCATTTT.

Note on this clone: The same CDR3 is also encoded by other DNA sequences in this sample. The CDR3 spells CSVGGGNTGELFF. CDR3 coding DNA: TGCAGCGTTGGTGGGGGGAACACCGGGGAGCTGTTTTTT. V and J are TRBV29-1 and TRBJ2-2; D is tentatively TRBD1 or TRBD2 (5 bases each). Germline CDR1 SQVTM, CDR2 ANQGSEA. The CDR3 contains 13 residues. V was pared by 4 bases and J by 1 base, with 7 bases between.

This chain connects TRBV27 to TRBJ1-5; a weak D match, TRBD1 (5 bases). The CDR3 loop spans 15 amino acids. V was clipped by 8 bases and J by 2 bases, with 16 bases between them. Per germline, CDR1 MNHEY and CDR2 SMNVEV (reference sequence). The CDR3 here is CASSPGGVGNQPQHF. Written as DNA, the CDR3 is TGTGCCAGCTCCCCGGGAGGGGTAGGCAATCAGCCCCAGCATTTT.

The chain uses TRBV27 and TRBJ2-3; a possible D gene is TRBD1 (5 bases). The V gene's germline CDR1 is MNHEY and CDR2 SMNVEV (reference sequence). V was shortened by 5 bases and J by 8 bases, with 11 bases between the two germline ends. The CDR3 consists of 12 residues. CDR3 coding DNA: TGTGCCAGCAGTGACTGGCAGGGTACGCAGTATTTT. Its translation: CASSDWQGTQYF.

This clone came up a few times. The chain couples TRBV6-4 to TRBJ1-5; 10 nucleotides line up with TRBD1. CDR1 and CDR2 (germline): MRHNA, SNTAGT. The CDR3 covers 18 residues. V shed 6 bases, J shed 2 bases, and the junction held 13 bases outside the gene matches. CDR3 nucleotides: TGTGCCAGCAGCGTTAGGACAGGGGGACGTCGCGGCAATCAGCCCCAGCATTTT. It is translated as CASSVRTGGRRGNQPQHF.

The rearrangement uses TRBV6-1 and TRBJ1-2, with D uncertain. The CDR3 is 11 residues long. CDR1 is MNHNS and CDR2 is SASEGT in the germline V gene. V was trimmed by 2 bases and J by 8 bases, leaving 6 bases between them. DNA of the CDR3: TGTGCCAGCAGTGAAAGTGCCGGCTACACCTTC. Protein product: CASSESAGYTF.

The rearrangement joins TRBV6-6 to TRBJ1-6; 7 nucleotides align to TRBD1. This CDR3 is built from 15 residues. V lost 9 bases and J lost 2; bases outside the gene matches: 7. CDR1 MNHNY and CDR2 SVGAGI come from the germline V gene (reference sequence). In nucleotides, the CDR3 is TGTGCCAGTACAACAGGGGAACCCTATAATTCACCCCTCCACTTT. Its translation is CASTTGEPYNSPLHF.